These 27 T cell receptor beta chains came from one sample sequenced in a study of blood T cell repertoires in COVID-19 (dated by TCRdb to the early 2020s). Libraries were built with the immunoSEQ multiplex PCR assay. TCRdb mirrors the immuneACCESS table, restricted to in-frame sequences. Some clones are absent from its copies; in checked studies, under half trace to an unresolved V gene, and the reason for the others is unknown. This sample lists 65,000 to 85,000 clones; under 80% were detected once. The ten largest clones take up less than 20% of the sample. Material for sequencing was peripheral blood. All receptors derive from a human donor in a cohort sampled during active COVID-19.

CDR3 protein: CASREGQGGETQYF. CDR3 nucleotide sequence: TGTGCCAGCAGGGAAGGACAGGGTGGAGAGACCCAGTACTTC. This sequence joins TRBV28 and TRBJ2-5, with TRBD1 matching 8 bases. Germline lookup yields CDR1 MDHEN and CDR2 SYDVKM. The CDR3 consists of 14 residues. J gave up 4 bases and V 6 bases, and 7 bases lay outside the gene matches.

This clone was detected once. The gene calls are TRBV5-1 and TRBJ2-1, with 9 positions matching TRBD2. Trimming removed 3 bases from V and 7 bases from J; junction bases left unmatched: 2. This CDR3 is built from 13 residues. In germline, CDR1 is SGHRS, CDR2 YFSETQ. The CDR3 coding sequence is TGCGCCAGCAGCTCCCTAGCGGGAAATGAGCAGTTCTTC. The encoded protein is CASSSLAGNEQFF.

This chain connects TRBV6-6 to TRBJ1-1, with D possibly matching TRBD1 (5 bases). The V end lost 7 bases, the J end lost 4 bases, and 16 bases lay between the germline ends. This CDR3 is built from 14 residues. CDR1 and CDR2 (germline): MNHNY, SVGAGI (reference sequence). CDR3 coding DNA: TGTGCCAGCACCTACAATGGGGCTGGCACTGAAGCTTTCTTT. Protein sequence: CASTYNGAGTEAFF.

The CDR3 DNA sequence: TGTGCCAGCAGTGGGGGGGGGACAGGTAACTATGGCTACACCTTC. The encoded protein is CASSGGGTGNYGYTF. The chain uses TRBV28 and TRBJ1-2; 8 bases align to TRBD1. With V trimmed by 5 bases and J by 1 base, 6 bases remained unmatched. Germline CDR1 is MDHEN and CDR2 is SYDVKM. The CDR3 runs 15 residues.

The rearrangement joins TRBV5-6 to TRBJ2-7, with 8 bases lining up with TRBD1. J lost 5 bases, V lost 2 bases, and 6 bases had no gene match. Germline lookup yields CDR1 SGHDT and CDR2 YYEEEE. This CDR3 region has 14 residues. Here the CDR3 reads CASSFIQGANEQYV. The CDR3 DNA reads TGTGCCAGCAGCTTTATCCAGGGGGCCAACGAGCAGTACGTC.

The chain combines TRBV11-3 with TRBJ2-7; D is perhaps TRBD1 (5 bases). Trimming pared 3 bases from V and 2 bases from J, leaving 8 bases between. Germline assignment: CDR1 SGHNT and CDR2 YENEEA. The CDR3 contains 13 residues. The CDR3 loop is CASSFDSTYEQYV. The CDR3, as DNA: TGTGCCAGCAGCTTCGACAGTACCTACGAGCAGTACGTC.

V gene TRBV9 combines with J gene TRBJ1-2; 8 bases agree with TRBD1. The V gene's germline CDR1 is SGDLS and CDR2 YYNGEE. V shed 5 bases, J shed 0 bases, and the junction held 9 bases outside the gene matches. The CDR3 has 16 amino acids. The DNA for the CDR3 is TGTGCCAGCAGTGACGGCAGGGGGCGACCTAACTATGGCTACACCTTC. Translating it yields CASSDGRGRPNYGYTF.

This clone has just a few counts. The V gene is TRBV6-4, the J gene TRBJ2-1, with a weak D call TRBD2 (6 bases). Germline V gene sequence: CDR1 MRHNA, CDR2 SNTAGT. The CDR3 sequence is 15 residues long. The V end was cut by 3 bases, the J end by 4 bases, with 13 bases between. CDR3: CASSEGGGDYNEQFF. CDR3 DNA sequence: TGTGCCAGCAGTGAGGGAGGAGGGGATTACAATGAGCAGTTCTTC.

The chain recombines TRBV2 with TRBJ1-4, with D possibly TRBD1 on 5 matching bases. Germline values: CDR1 SNHLY, CDR2 FYNNEI. This CDR3 region has 13 residues. The germline V and J ends were trimmed by 7 bases and 7 bases, with 13 bases remaining between them. The CDR3 region has the DNA TGTGCCAGCACTAACAGGAGAGGTGAAAAACTGTTTTTT. This encodes CASTNRRGEKLFF.

This clone was seen a single time. The genes are TRBV5-1 and TRBJ1-6, with TRBD1 matching 7 bases. After removal of 6 bases from V and 7 bases from J, the junction contained 10 bases not matched to a gene. In germline, CDR1 is SGHRS, CDR2 YFSETQ. The CDR3 consists of 15 residues. In DNA, the CDR3 is TGCGCCAGCACGTCGACAGGGTCTTTAAATTCACCCCTCCACTTT. It encodes CASTSTGSLNSPLHF.

A remark on this clone: Other nucleotide sequences in the sample specify the same CDR3. This chain uses TRBV5-1 with TRBJ2-3; 10 nucleotides match TRBD2. With 0 bases clipped from V and 3 bases from J, the junction kept 1 base outside the gene matches. The CDR3 is 15 residues long. Germline assignment: CDR1 SGHRS and CDR2 YFSETQ. CDR3 protein: CASSLASGSTDTQYF. In DNA form, the CDR3 reads TGCGCCAGCAGCTTGGCTAGCGGGAGTACAGATACGCAGTATTTT.

The chain links TRBV6-2 or TRBV6-3 to TRBJ2-7; 7 bases are a match to TRBD2. J lost 1 base, V lost 4 bases, and 7 bases had no gene match. The V gene's germline CDR1 is MNHEY and CDR2 SVGEGT. This CDR3 contains 15 residues. This chain's CDR3 is CASSLIQLASYEQYF. The CDR3 nucleotides read TGTGCCAGCAGTTTGATCCAACTAGCGTCCTACGAGCAGTACTTC.

This clone was found a few times. This sequence joins TRBV11-2 and TRBJ2-5; tentatively, D is TRBD1 (6 bases). This CDR3 has 16 residues. CDR1 SGHAT and CDR2 FQNNGV come from the germline V gene. V dropped 0 bases and J dropped 2 bases, with 13 bases sitting between them. The CDR3 spells CASSLEVDRFQETQYF. The CDR3 coding sequence is TGTGCCAGCAGCTTAGAAGTGGACAGATTTCAAGAGACCCAGTACTTC. The full variable domain, completed using reference TRBV11-2 and TRBJ2-5, is EAGVAQSPRYKIIEKRQSVAFWCNPISGHATLYWYQQILGQGPKLLIQFQNNGVVDDSQLPKDRFSAERLKGVDSTLKIQPAKLEDSAVYLCASSLEVDRFQETQYFGPGTRLLVL.

The chain employs TRBV4-3 and TRBJ2-3; D possibly corresponds to TRBD2 (5 bases). The CDR3 totals 13 residues. The germline CDR1 and CDR2 sequences are LGHNA and YSLEER. Trimming took 0 bases from V and 4 from J, leaving 5 bases between them. The CDR3 coding sequence is TGCGCCAGCAGCCAAGAGAGGGCAGATACGCAGTATTTT. This translates into CASSQERADTQYF.

The chain employs TRBV6-5 and TRBJ1-6, with a weak D call TRBD1 (5 bases). Germline CDR1 and CDR2: MNHEY and SVGAGI. V lost 6 bases and J 5 bases, leaving 5 bases between the germline ends. The CDR3 sequence is 12 residues long. CDR3 loop: CASRDNNSPLHF. The CDR3 bases are TGTGCCAGCAGGGACAATAATTCACCCCTCCACTTT.

The V and J genes are TRBV2 and TRBJ2-3; 8 bases map to TRBD2. CDR3 length: 16 amino acids. The germline V gene encodes CDR1 SNHLY and CDR2 FYNNEI. The junction had 4 bases not matched to a gene; V was cut back by 1 base and J by 1 base. DNA of the CDR3: TGTGCCAGCAGTGAAGGGAGGGGACTAGGCACAGATACGCAGTATTTT. This encodes CASSEGRGLGTDTQYF.

The V and J genes are TRBV30 and TRBJ1-1, with a tentative D call TRBD1 (5 bases). Germline-derived CDR1 and CDR2 are GTSNPN and SVGIG (reference sequence). V was shortened by 4 bases and J by 10 bases, with 10 bases between the two germline ends. There are 10 residues in the CDR3. CDR3 in DNA: TGTGCCTGGAACGGGGGTCGAGCTTTCTTT. Translating gives CAWNGGRAFF.

The rearrangement links TRBV6-2 or TRBV6-3 to TRBJ2-3; D is undetermined. Germline loops: CDR1 MNHEY, CDR2 SVGEGT. V lost 4 bases and J 2 bases, leaving 10 bases between the germline ends. This CDR3 contains 14 residues. The CDR3 DNA is TGTGCCAGCAGTTCTCGGGTCGACACAGATACGCAGTATTTT. The encoded protein is CASSSRVDTDTQYF.

The chain links TRBV10-3 to TRBJ2-1, with D possibly being TRBD2 (5 bases). Trimming left V 0 bases short and J 4 bases short, with 7 bases between. Germline values: CDR1 ENHRY, CDR2 SYGVKD. This CDR3 has 14 residues. The CDR3 DNA sequence: TGTGCCATCAGTGAGTCGCGGGTATACAATGAGCAGTTCTTC. Protein sequence: CAISESRVYNEQFF.

The V and J genes are TRBV10-2 and TRBJ2-1; TRBD2 matches at 8 bases. The CDR3 covers 14 residues. Germline CDR1 is WSHSY and CDR2 is SAAADI. The junction had 13 bases not matched to a gene; V was cut back by 4 bases and J by 14 bases. CDR3 in amino acids: CASSASRVGLEKFF. CDR3 in DNA: TGCGCCAGCAGTGCCTCCCGGGTGGGACTAGAGAAGTTCTTC.

This clone occurred a few times. The chain carries TRBV2 and TRBJ1-2, with unresolved D. This CDR3 region has 14 residues. Trimming left V 4 bases short and J 4 bases short, with 13 bases between. Germline V gene sequence: CDR1 SNHLY, CDR2 FYNNEI. For the CDR3, the DNA is TGTGCCAGCAGTGTGGGGAGACCTACCTATGGCTACACCTTC. This encodes CASSVGRPTYGYTF.

This chain connects TRBV7-3 to TRBJ2-3, with TRBD2 matching over 9 bases. Losses at the gene ends were 5 bases for V and 5 bases for J; bases not matched to a gene: 8. CDR3 size: 15 residues. Per the germline V gene, CDR1 is SGHTA and CDR2 is FQGTGA. The CDR3: CASSRTSVAGDTQYF. The CDR3 DNA is TGTGCCAGCAGCCGGACTAGCGTAGCAGGAGATACGCAGTATTTT.

The rearrangement links TRBV7-2 to TRBJ2-1, with D possibly TRBD1 on 5 matching bases. CDR1 is SGHTA, CDR2 FQGNSA, per germline. CDR3 length equals 12 residues. V was trimmed by 6 bases and J by 4 bases, leaving 7 bases between them. CDR3 coding DNA: TGTGCCAGCAGGACAGATTACAATGAGCAGTTCTTC. The encoded protein is CASRTDYNEQFF.

The chain recombines TRBV6-5 with TRBJ2-1, with D perhaps TRBD2 (7 bases). CDR1 is MNHEY and CDR2 is SVGAGI in the germline V gene. Trimming took 6 bases from V and 7 from J, leaving 16 bases between them. This CDR3 region has 14 residues. CDR3 DNA: TGTGCCAGCAGGGGGGCTAGCGGCCAAAATGAGCAGTTCTTC. It codes for CASRGASGQNEQFF.

The chain links TRBV2 to TRBJ1-2; 9 nucleotides line up with TRBD1. J gave up 0 bases and V 9 bases, and 5 bases lay outside the gene matches. Germline CDR1 SNHLY, CDR2 FYNNEI. This CDR3 spans 14 amino acids. CDR3 loop: CASVRTGANYGYTF. The CDR3 coding sequence is TGTGCCAGTGTTAGGACAGGGGCTAACTATGGCTACACCTTC.

V usage is TRBV24-1 and J usage is TRBJ1-1; D might be TRBD1 (6 bases). The CDR3 has 14 residues. Trimming shortened V by 3 bases and J by 5 bases, and 12 bases separated the two germline ends. The germline CDR1 and CDR2 sequences are KGHDR and SFDVKD. As DNA, the CDR3 is TGTGCCACCAGTGATCCCTTAGGGGGTACTGAAGCTTTCTTT. Translating gives CATSDPLGGTEAFF.

A few counts support this clone. The chain employs TRBV4-3 and TRBJ2-2; D call uncertain. Per the germline V gene, CDR1 is LGHNA and CDR2 is YSLEER. The V and J ends lost 0 bases and 6 bases respectively, with 11 bases between them. There are 15 residues in the CDR3. The CDR3 is CASSQDLIASGELFF. As DNA, the CDR3 is TGCGCCAGCAGCCAAGATTTGATCGCGTCCGGGGAGCTGTTTTTT.